The 17 T cell receptor beta chains below were found in one sample sequenced in a study of graft-versus-host responses after intestinal transplantation. The assay was immunoSEQ multiplex PCR, and TCRdb's table has in-frame clones only and misses some. This sample has roughly 110,000 clones, with about nine tenths found just once. For these receptors, no antigen is known. This material consisted of unstimulated CD4+ T cells sorted from spleen or lymph node cells, taken before transplant. The receptors stem from a human donor who was the organ donor for an intestinal transplant.

V and J are TRBV11-2 and TRBJ2-3; weak D call: TRBD2 (5 bases). The germline CDR1 and CDR2 sequences are SGHAT and FQNNGV. There are 14 residues in the CDR3. V dropped 1 base and J dropped 5 bases, with 10 bases sitting between them. Written as DNA, the CDR3 is TGTGCCAGCAGCTTAGCGGGGTTAGTAGATACGCAGTATTTT. Translating it yields CASSLAGLVDTQYF.

This chain connects TRBV5-5 to TRBJ1-5, with D possibly TRBD1 on 5 matching bases. Germline assignment: CDR1 SGHKS and CDR2 YYEKEE (reference sequence). Trimming stripped 4 bases from V and 3 bases from J, with 23 bases between. The CDR3 loop spans 18 amino acids. As DNA, the CDR3 is TGTGCCAGCAGCCTGGAACCTGGGACGACATTTCTCAATCAGCCCCAGCATTTT. Protein sequence: CASSLEPGTTFLNQPQHF.

V and J are TRBV11-3 and TRBJ2-5, with D tentatively TRBD2 (5 bases). The V gene's germline CDR1 is SGHNT and CDR2 YENEEA. The length of the CDR3 is 17 residues. V was trimmed by 1 base and J by 2 bases, leaving 17 bases between them. CDR3 coding DNA: TGTGCCAGCAGCTTAGGCCATGTAGGGTCGGGGCAAGAGACCCAGTACTTC. This gives the protein CASSLGHVGSGQETQYF. The complete variable domain, with remaining parts taken from reference TRBV11-3 and TRBJ2-5, reads EAGVVQSPRYKIIEKKQPVAFWCNPISGHNTLYWYLQNLGQGPELLIRYENEEAVDDSQLPKDRFSAERLKGVDSTLKIQPAELGDSAVYLCASSLGHVGSGQETQYFGPGTRLLVL.

The chain joins TRBV10-3 to TRBJ2-3; TRBD1 might be the D (6 bases). This CDR3 region has 13 residues. Between the trimmed V and J ends, which lost 4 bases and 1 base, there was a span of 6 bases. Germline V lookup: CDR1 ENHRY, CDR2 SYGVKD. CDR3 protein: CAISAGGTDTQYF. In nucleotides, the CDR3 is TGTGCCATCAGTGCAGGGGGCACAGATACGCAGTATTTT.

This sequence joins TRBV11-2 and TRBJ1-3, with D perhaps matching TRBD1 (6 bases). Trimming cost V 3 bases and J 0 bases, with 12 bases left between them. Germline CDR1 SGHAT, CDR2 FQNNGV. The CDR3 runs to 16 residues. The CDR3 is CASSLITGTSGNTIYF. CDR3 sequence (DNA): TGTGCCAGCAGCTTGATTACAGGGACCTCTGGAAACACCATATATTTT.

The chain couples TRBV7-2 to TRBJ2-7; no firm D call. The germline V gene has CDR1 SGHTA and CDR2 FQGNSA. The length of the CDR3 is 13 residues. V lost 8 bases, J lost 1 base, and 12 bases lay in between. CDR3 DNA sequence: TGTGCCAGCCAACGTCCAATATCCTACGAGCAGTACTTC. It is translated as CASQRPISYEQYF.

The J gene is TRBJ2-1, the V gene TRBV14; 8 bases fit TRBD1. The CDR3 consists of 16 residues. J was trimmed by 2 bases and V by 3 bases; bases with no gene match: 6. CDR1 and CDR2 (germline): SGHDN, FVKESK. CDR3 protein: CASSQDDRGTYNEQFF. CDR3 in DNA: TGTGCCAGCAGCCAGGATGACAGGGGAACCTACAATGAGCAGTTCTTC.

V is TRBV9 and J is TRBJ2-7, with 8 bases lining up with TRBD1. The V gene end was trimmed by 1 base and the J gene end by 3 bases; junction bases not matched to a gene: 3. CDR1 and CDR2 from the germline V gene are SGDLS and YYNGEE. The CDR3 spans 14 residues. The CDR3 DNA reads TGTGCCAGCAGCGTAACTACAGGGGGCTACGAGCAGTACTTC. Amino acids: CASSVTTGGYEQYF.

The V call is TRBV7-2, the J call TRBJ2-7; D unclear. Trimming took off 5 bases at V and 2 bases at J, with 16 bases between the two ends. Germline CDR1 is SGHTA and CDR2 is FQGNSA. The CDR3 loop spans 15 amino acids. CDR3 residues: CASSRTIAAPYEQYF. In nucleotides, the CDR3 is TGTGCCAGCAGCCGAACGATAGCAGCGCCCTACGAGCAGTACTTC.

The V call is TRBV6-5, the J call TRBJ1-6; D might be TRBD1 (5 bases). V lost 7 bases, J lost 12 bases, and 19 bases lay in between. This CDR3 comprises 14 residues. Germline V CDR1 and CDR2: MNHEY, SVGAGI. The CDR3 nucleotides are TGTGCCAGCAATACCGTGGAGGGGTTATTACCCCTCCACTTT. Amino acid sequence: CASNTVEGLLPLHF.

This chain uses TRBV4-2 with TRBJ2-3; no firm D call. The CDR3 is 19 amino acids. Deletions cut 0 bases from V and 3 bases from J, with 22 bases between. Per germline, CDR1 LGHNA and CDR2 YNFKEQ. The CDR3 nucleotides read TGTGCCAGCAGCCAAGATTTCGGTGTCGCTGGCACCGGAACAGATACGCAGTATTTT. Its protein is CASSQDFGVAGTGTDTQYF.

This chain connects TRBV10-2 to TRBJ2-6, with D perhaps matching TRBD2 (6 bases). Germline-derived CDR1 and CDR2 are WSHSY and SAAADI. V was trimmed by 8 bases and J by 0 bases, leaving 8 bases between them. This CDR3 region has 14 residues. CDR3 DNA: TGCGCCAGCCAGGGAGGCTCTGGGGCCAACGTCCTGACTTTC. It codes for CASQGGSGANVLTF.

This chain connects TRBV11-2 to TRBJ1-1; D perhaps matches TRBD1 (6 bases). This CDR3 has 13 amino acids. V lost 6 bases and J 6 bases, leaving 14 bases between the germline ends. Germline CDR1 reads SGHAT; CDR2 reads FQNNGV. CDR3 nucleotides: TGTGCCAGCAGGCCCCAGGGGTGGGCTGAAGCTTTCTTT. It is translated as CASRPQGWAEAFF.

The chain uses TRBV6-4 and TRBJ2-5, with 13 bases fitting TRBD2. Germline values: CDR1 MRHNA, CDR2 SNTAGT. There are 15 residues in the CDR3. V was pared by 9 bases and J by 4 bases, with 8 bases of the junction left unmatched. CDR3 sequence reads: CARGPGTSGTETQYF. The CDR3 DNA follows: TGTGCCAGGGGCCCCGGGACTAGCGGGACAGAGACCCAGTACTTC.

V and J are TRBV5-6 and TRBJ2-7, with D perhaps TRBD2 (5 bases). Trimming shortened V by 6 bases and J by 0 bases, and 13 bases separated the two germline ends. CDR3 length equals 14 residues. Per germline, CDR1 SGHDT and CDR2 YYEEEE. CDR3 DNA sequence: TGTGCCAGCATCTGGATGGGGAGCTCCTACGAGCAGTACTTC. Translation gives CASIWMGSSYEQYF. Using reference TRBV5-6 and TRBJ2-7 for the parts outside the CDR3, the full variable domain is DAGVTQSPTHLIKTRGQQVTLRCSPKSGHDTVSWYQQALGQGPQFIFQYYEEEERQRGNFPDRFSGHQFPNYSSELNVNALLLGDSALYLCASIWMGSSYEQYFGPGTRLTVT.

The chain joins TRBV11-2 to TRBJ2-1; TRBD2 matches 12 bases. The CDR3 length is 11 residues. Germline V lookup: CDR1 SGHAT, CDR2 FQNNGV. The V gene end was trimmed by 6 bases and the J gene end by 15 bases; junction bases not matched to a gene: 3. CDR3 bases: TGTGCCAGCAGTCTAGCGGGAGGGAGGTTCTTC. Amino acids: CASSLAGGRFF.

This chain connects TRBV10-2 to TRBJ1-2; no definite D call. Between the trimmed V and J ends, which lost 6 bases and 3 bases, there was a span of 8 bases. Per the germline V gene, CDR1 is WSHSY and CDR2 is SAAADI. The length of the CDR3 is 12 residues. CDR3 in DNA: TGCGCCAGCAGGGAGGCTGACTATGGCTACACCTTC. Residues: CASREADYGYTF.